This TCR beta chain is from a study of T cells after yellow fever vaccination. In the study overall: Preparing low-cell-number fractions relied on SMART-Seq v4 Ultra Low Input. Study observations and caveats: Researchers noted that a small share of clonotypes showed up in both CD4 and CD8 compartments. Contamination by abundant bulk-population clonotypes could be present in FACS-sorted repertoires.

Conversion of TCR transcripts into cDNA relied on 5'RACE template switching, which added a universal primer site and UMIs. TCRdb independently ran MiXCR on the 5' RACE reads; one entry per CDR3 protein. The sample has hundreds of thousands of distinct CDR3 sequences; approximately 13% are singletons. This clonotype has more than one count but fewer than ten. The antigen is not known. The germline V and J ends were trimmed by 5 bases and 4 bases, with 11 bases remaining between them. The germline V gene encodes CDR1 SGHTA and CDR2 FQGNSA. This CDR3 contains 13 residues. The genes are TRBV7-2 and TRBJ2-5, with D unclear. Sequenced material: PBMCs, taken on the day of the yellow fever booster vaccination. This TCR came from a man aged 25-40 years who received the YFV17D yellow fever vaccine. CDR3 sequence (DNA): TGTGCCAGCAGCCTTAACCGCCGAGAGACCCAGTACTTC. Protein sequence: CASSLNRRETQYF. Looking up the rest from reference TRBV7-2 and TRBJ2-5 gives the full variable domain: GAGVSQSPSNKVTEKGKDVELRCDPISGHTALYWYRQSLGQGLEFLIYFQGNSAPDKSGLPSDRFSAERTGGSVSTLTIQRTQQEDSAVYLCASSLNRRETQYFGPGTRLLVL.